The source of this T cell receptor beta chain is a study of memory CD4+ T cells and cytomegalovirus serostatus. Overall study: Donors were healthy Belgian adults, fewer than ten CMV seropositive and about two dozen seronegative. Study-wide results and caveats: The CMV-associated TCR signature appears largely within the CD4+ memory repertoire.

A word on this clone: As yet, its antigen is unknown.

Sequencing used immunoSEQ multiplex PCR; TCRdb keeps in-frame clones, though not all of them. The sample shows about 56,000 clones, 70% to 85% of them seen only once. Single viable CD3+CD4+CD8-CD45RO+ cells were sorted as the memory CD4+ T cells. Serostatus was set by detecting CMV pp150, pp28, p38, p52 IgG. CD4+ T cells were isolated by positive magnetic selection. The sample was memory CD4+ T cells from blood. The TCR was taken from an adult in good health and CMV-seropositive.

The CDR3 coding sequence is TGTGCCAGCAGAAACAGGGGTGGGAATCAGCCCCAGCATTTT. This codes for CASRNRGGNQPQHF. The chain has TRBV28 and TRBJ1-5; 7 nucleotides match TRBD1. Germline V gene sequence: CDR1 MDHEN, CDR2 SYDVKM. Germline trimming cut 6 bases from V and 4 bases from J; bases unmatched to any gene: 6. This CDR3 has 14 residues.